Described below is a single T cell receptor (beta chain) sequence and its context. Its cognate antigen has yet to be identified. Per-base qualities were not stored, and no clone one base away is much larger. Relative to germline, V is 1 base shorter and J is 8 bases shorter, with 12 bases between their ends. Based on the germline V gene, the CDR1 and CDR2 sequences are SGHNT and YENEEA. The CDR3 starts with the cysteine, ends with the phenylalanine, and has 14 residues. Of all the DNA, just the CDR3 is kept, 42 bases in frame from base 1. The data are from a study of glioma-infiltrating T cells after dendritic cell vaccination (dated by TCRdb to about 2016). A note on the overall study: The cohort comprised around 15 glioblastoma patients from Phase I and II dendritic cell vaccination trials, 9 newly diagnosed and 6 with recurrent disease. To make the vaccine, monocyte-derived dendritic cells were cultured for seven days with IL-4 and GM-CSF and then pulsed overnight with autologous tumor lysate. Between about 2002 and 2012, the patients were given dendritic cell vaccination pulsed with autologous tumor lysate. Survival after dendritic cell vaccination was correlated with TCR sequencing metrics, including TIL content and tumor-blood repertoire overlap. Three intradermal dendritic cell vaccine injections were administered to patients at biweekly intervals in the arm below the axilla. Tumor-infiltrating lymphocyte content was quantified and tumor and blood repertoires were compared in dendritic cell-vaccinated glioblastoma patients by deep sequencing of TCR beta CDR3 regions.

Using the immunoSEQ assay, TCRB CDR3 regions were amplified from 2 to 2.5 micrograms of genomic DNA, or from all available DNA when less than that was on hand. The multiplex PCR employed 60 forward primers targeting TCR V beta segments and 13 reverse primers targeting J beta segments. Synthetic control templates were spiked into each sample at limiting dilution to estimate reads per starting template. Reads of 87 bp were generated by sequencing on the Illumina HiSeq System. The source study handled its data this way. PCR and sequencing errors were removed by merging closely related sequences with a nearest neighbor algorithm. TCR overlap was defined as the percentage of unique tumor TCR beta sequences that were also present in the same patient's peripheral blood. Entries here come from immuneACCESS through TCRdb and include only in-frame sequences with V and J called. Some clones fail to appear in such tables; in the studies checked, an unresolved V gene covers under half of the shortfall, and the cause of the remainder is unknown. Clone size and the V and J calls come from that table; the DNA yielded D and trimming. In all, the sample holds 90,000 to 110,000 clones, and 90% of those were seen once. The top ten hold 2.5% to 3% of the sample.

In the paper's terms, the time point label means: after dendritic cell vaccination, including at tumor progression/relapse. Patients were selected for having adequate residual fresh-frozen tumor tissue and more than two years of available survival data. An isocitrate dehydrogenase mutation was not carried by any of the glioblastoma patients, although molecular status was otherwise variable. PBMC collection took place before vaccination, two weeks after the third vaccination, and at tumor progression if progression occurred. The Qiagen DNeasy Blood extraction Kit was used for extraction of genomic DNA. Study-wide conclusions, independent of this receptor: No direct relationship between TCR clonality and survival was found, suggesting a diverse polyclonal response may matter. Higher estimated pretreatment TIL content predicted longer time to progression and overall survival after dendritic cell vaccination. The cohort was small and heterogeneous, and full blood and tumor sets were available for few patients, with initial-recurrent tumor pairs available for even fewer patients. The response model built on TCR overlap across three groups was characterized as speculative, with prospective validation still needed.

The TCR originated in a human donor with glioblastoma. Recombination connected TRBV11-3 to TRBJ2-1, and the D gene may be TRBD2, 6 bases matching. Material: blood, obtained after dendritic cell vaccination. The CDR3 protein is CASSLGGERHEQFF. The bases read TGTGCCAGCAGCTTAGGCGGGGAGAGGCATGAGCAGTTCTTC.